Listed below are T cell receptor beta chains from one sample, sequenced in a study of vaccination and CD4 T cells after COVID-19. One entry per CDR3 protein results from TCRdb running MiXCR on the PCR reads. The sample has some 8,800 distinct CDR3 sequences, more than 55% seen once. These TCRs' antigens remain unknown. The specimen sequenced was CD4+ T cells from blood, cultured in vitro. These receptors were collected from a human donor who had recovered from COVID-19. CDR3s include the opening cysteine and the closing phenylalanine or tryptophan. Each record gives: clone size, D gene, V gene, J gene, CDR3 protein, CDR3 DNA. D genes are given only for firm matches. Size is stated for part of the rows, as once, few or many counts, or as a class when the clone is expanded.

size: -
D: -
V: TRBV19
J: TRBJ1-2
CDR3: CASTPRGAAPYGYTF
DNA: TGTGCCAGTACTCCCAGAGGGGCGGCCCCCTATGGCTACACCTTC

size: -
D: TRBD1
V: TRBV10-3
J: TRBJ1-2
CDR3: CAIIGFRQGANYGYTF
DNA: TGTGCCATCATAGGATTCCGGCAGGGGGCTAACTATGGCTACACCTTC

size: -
D: -
V: TRBV2
J: TRBJ1-2
CDR3: CASSDRRDYGYTF
DNA: TGTGCCAGCAGTGATAGGAGGGACTATGGCTACACCTTC

size: few
D: TRBD1
V: TRBV6-5
J: TRBJ1-2
CDR3: CASSYRYDREKDYTF
DNA: TGTGCCAGCAGTTACCGCTACGACAGGGAAAAGGACTACACCTTC

size: few
D: -
V: TRBV20-1
J: TRBJ1-1
CDR3: CSASVANTEAFF
DNA: TGCAGTGCTAGTGTGGCGAACACTGAAGCTTTCTTT

size: -
D: -
V: TRBV20-1
J: TRBJ2-3
CDR3: CSARDPGTTRADTQYF
DNA: TGCAGTGCTAGAGATCCCGGGACAACTAGAGCAGATACGCAGTATTTT

size: few
D: -
V: TRBV20-1
J: TRBJ1-1
CDR3: CSAPNTEAFF
DNA: TGCAGTGCTCCAAACACTGAAGCTTTCTTT

size: -
D: TRBD2
V: TRBV20-1
J: TRBJ2-7
CDR3: CSASFTSGRPAEQYF
DNA: TGCAGTGCTAGTTTTACTAGCGGGAGGCCGGCCGAGCAGTACTTC

size: -
D: TRBD1
V: TRBV28
J: TRBJ1-2
CDR3: CASSWTGRIYGYTF
DNA: TGTGCCAGCAGTTGGACAGGGAGAATCTATGGCTACACCTTC

size: few
D: TRBD2
V: TRBV7-2
J: TRBJ2-5
CDR3: CAGKGLAGRETQYF
DNA: TGTGCCGGAAAGGGCCTAGCGGGAAGAGAGACCCAGTACTTC

size: few
D: -
V: TRBV20-1
J: TRBJ1-6
CDR3: CSARDGGQSSYNSPLHF
DNA: TGCAGTGCTAGAGATGGGGGGCAAAGCTCCTATAATTCACCCCTCCACTTT

size: -
D: TRBD1
V: TRBV20-1
J: TRBJ2-7
CDR3: CSALRQGAYEQYF
DNA: TGCAGTGCGCTTCGGCAGGGGGCCTACGAGCAGTACTTC

size: few
D: -
V: TRBV18
J: TRBJ2-5
CDR3: CASSPEGDETQYF
DNA: TGTGCCAGCTCACCCGAGGGCGATGAGACCCAGTACTTC

size: few
D: TRBD1
V: TRBV20-1
J: TRBJ2-3
CDR3: CSATSTGAGDTQYF
DNA: TGCAGTGCTACCTCGACAGGGGCCGGAGATACGCAGTATTTT

size: -
D: -
V: TRBV6-2/TRBV6-3
J: TRBJ2-3
CDR3: CASSYSNAWSQYF
DNA: TGTGCCAGCAGTTACTCGAACGCCTGGTCGCAGTATTTT

size: -
D: -
V: TRBV15
J: TRBJ1-1
CDR3: CATSRDRWDFRRAFF
DNA: TGTGCCACCAGCAGAGATCGATGGGACTTCAGAAGAGCTTTCTTT

size: -
D: -
V: TRBV7-6
J: TRBJ2-7
CDR3: CASSDPRRLGKQYF
DNA: TGTGCCAGCAGCGACCCCCGACGGTTGGGGAAGCAGTACTTC

size: -
D: -
V: TRBV7-2
J: TRBJ2-3
CDR3: CASSPDFNRDTQYF
DNA: TGTGCCAGCAGCCCGGACTTTAACCGAGATACGCAGTATTTT

size: -
D: -
V: TRBV21-1
J: TRBJ2-2
CDR3: CASKRQGITGELFF
DNA: TGTGCCTCCAAACGACAGGGCATCACCGGGGAGCTGTTTTTT

size: -
D: TRBD2
V: TRBV25-1
J: TRBJ2-3
CDR3: CASSSLADTQYF
DNA: TGTGCCAGCAGTTCACTAGCGGATACGCAGTATTTT

size: few
D: -
V: TRBV15
J: TRBJ1-2
CDR3: CATSRTDWDGYTF
DNA: TGTGCCACCAGCAGAACCGACTGGGATGGCTACACCTTC

size: once
D: TRBD2
V: TRBV11-3
J: TRBJ2-5
CDR3: CASSSLAGQETQYF
DNA: TGTGCCAGCAGCTCACTAGCGGGACAAGAGACCCAGTACTTC

size: -
D: -
V: TRBV20-1
J: TRBJ1-5
CDR3: CSVGGVDNQPQHF
DNA: TGCAGTGTTGGAGGGGTCGACAATCAGCCCCAGCATTTT

size: once
D: TRBD2
V: TRBV11-3
J: TRBJ2-1
CDR3: CASSLTPQREGPNEQFF
DNA: TGTGCCAGCAGCTTAACCCCACAGCGGGAGGGCCCAAATGAGCAGTTCTTC

size: -
D: -
V: TRBV25-1
J: TRBJ2-3
CDR3: CASSDTNTDTQYF
DNA: TGTGCCAGCAGCGACACCAACACAGATACGCAGTATTTT

size: -
D: TRBD1
V: TRBV19
J: TRBJ2-6
CDR3: CASSVGQETLLTF
DNA: TGTGCCAGTAGTGTGGGACAGGAAACCCTCCTGACTTTC

size: -
D: -
V: TRBV7-2
J: TRBJ2-3
CDR3: CASSLAGVGDTQYF
DNA: TGTGCCAGCAGCTTAGCGGGAGTGGGGGATACGCAGTATTTT

size: -
D: TRBD1
V: TRBV6-5
J: TRBJ1-1
CDR3: CASNYGTGGHTEAFF
DNA: TGTGCCAGCAATTACGGGACAGGGGGCCACACTGAAGCTTTCTTT

size: -
D: -
V: TRBV19
J: TRBJ2-5
CDR3: CASSMAGTQETQYF
DNA: TGTGCCAGTAGTATGGCCGGGACTCAAGAGACCCAGTACTTC

size: -
D: TRBD2
V: TRBV19
J: TRBJ2-2
CDR3: CASTGGGGAYIAGTGELFF
DNA: TGTGCCAGTACCGGGGGCGGGGGGGCCTATATAGCGGGCACCGGGGAGCTGTTTTTT

size: -
D: -
V: TRBV20-1
J: TRBJ2-4
CDR3: CSASPGNIQYF
DNA: TGCAGTGCTAGCCCAGGGAACATTCAGTACTTC